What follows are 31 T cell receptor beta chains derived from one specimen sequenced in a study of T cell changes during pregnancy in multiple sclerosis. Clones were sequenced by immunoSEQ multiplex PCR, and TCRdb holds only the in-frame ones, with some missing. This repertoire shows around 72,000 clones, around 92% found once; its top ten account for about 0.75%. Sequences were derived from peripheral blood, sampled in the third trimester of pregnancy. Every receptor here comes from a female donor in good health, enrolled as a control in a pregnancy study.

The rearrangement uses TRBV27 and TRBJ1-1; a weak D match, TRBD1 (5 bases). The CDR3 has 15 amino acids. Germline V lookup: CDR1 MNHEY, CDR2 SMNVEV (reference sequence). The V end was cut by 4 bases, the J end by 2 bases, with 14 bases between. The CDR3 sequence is CASSWARTLNTEAFF. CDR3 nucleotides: TGTGCCAGCAGTTGGGCCCGGACACTTAACACTGAAGCTTTCTTT.

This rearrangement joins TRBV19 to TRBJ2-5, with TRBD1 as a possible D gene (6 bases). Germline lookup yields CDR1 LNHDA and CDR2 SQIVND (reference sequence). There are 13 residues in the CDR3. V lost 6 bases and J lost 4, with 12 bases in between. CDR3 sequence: CASRLQGRETQYF. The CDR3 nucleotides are TGTGCCAGTAGGCTCCAGGGGCGAGAGACCCAGTACTTC.

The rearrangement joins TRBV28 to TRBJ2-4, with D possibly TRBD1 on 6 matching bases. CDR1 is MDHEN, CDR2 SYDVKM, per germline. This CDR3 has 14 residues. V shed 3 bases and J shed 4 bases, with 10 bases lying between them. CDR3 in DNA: TGTGCCAGCAGTTTTTTGGACAGAAAAAACATTCAGTACTTC. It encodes CASSFLDRKNIQYF.

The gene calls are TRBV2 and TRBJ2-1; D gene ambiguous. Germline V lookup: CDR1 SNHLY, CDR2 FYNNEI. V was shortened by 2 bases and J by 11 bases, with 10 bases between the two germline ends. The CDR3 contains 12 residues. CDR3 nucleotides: TGTGCCAGCAGTGAACAGGCAAATAAGCAGTTCTTC. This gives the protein CASSEQANKQFF.

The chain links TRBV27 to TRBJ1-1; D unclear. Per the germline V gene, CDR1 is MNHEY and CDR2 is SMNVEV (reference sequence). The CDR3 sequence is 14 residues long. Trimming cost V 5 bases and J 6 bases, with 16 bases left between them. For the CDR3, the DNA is TGTGCCAGCAGTCGGGCGGGGATCGTCGCTGAAGCTTTCTTT. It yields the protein CASSRAGIVAEAFF.

CDR3 protein: CASSKRETLPYSNQPQHF. Written as DNA, the CDR3 is TGTGCCAGCAGCAAACGAGAGACATTGCCCTATAGCAATCAGCCCCAGCATTTT. The V call is TRBV21-1, the J call TRBJ1-5; TRBD1 is the table's D call and was not checked against the DNA. TRBV21-1 is termed a pseudogene. The CDR3 totals 18 residues.

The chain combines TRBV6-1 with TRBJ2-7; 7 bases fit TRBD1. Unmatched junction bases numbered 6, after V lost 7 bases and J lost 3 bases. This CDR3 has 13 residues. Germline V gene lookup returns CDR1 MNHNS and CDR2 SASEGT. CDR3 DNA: TGTGCCAGCATCCGGGACAGTTACTACGAGCAGTACTTC. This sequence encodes CASIRDSYYEQYF.

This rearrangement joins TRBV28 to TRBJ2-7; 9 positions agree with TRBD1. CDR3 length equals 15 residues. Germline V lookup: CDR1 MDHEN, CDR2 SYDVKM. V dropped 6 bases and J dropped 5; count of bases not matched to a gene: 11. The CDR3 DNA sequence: TGTGCCAGCAGGACCGCCGGGACAGGGTCCCACGAGCAGTACTTC. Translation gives CASRTAGTGSHEQYF.

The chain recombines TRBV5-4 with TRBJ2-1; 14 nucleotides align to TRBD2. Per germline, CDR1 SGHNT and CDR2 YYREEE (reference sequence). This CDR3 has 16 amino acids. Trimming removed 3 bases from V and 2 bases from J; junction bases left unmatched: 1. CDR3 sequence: CASSSGLAGAYNEQFF. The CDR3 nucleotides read TGTGCCAGCAGCTCGGGACTAGCGGGGGCCTACAATGAGCAGTTCTTC.

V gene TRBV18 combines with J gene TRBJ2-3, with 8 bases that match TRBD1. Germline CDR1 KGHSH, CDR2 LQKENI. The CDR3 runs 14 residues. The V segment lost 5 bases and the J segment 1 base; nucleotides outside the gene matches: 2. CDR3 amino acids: CASSSGQGTDTQYF. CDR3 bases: TGTGCCAGCTCATCGGGACAGGGCACAGATACGCAGTATTTT.

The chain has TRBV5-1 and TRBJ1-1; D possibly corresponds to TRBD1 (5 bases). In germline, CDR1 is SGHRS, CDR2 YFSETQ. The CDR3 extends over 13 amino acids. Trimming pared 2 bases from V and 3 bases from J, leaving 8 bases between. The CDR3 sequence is CASSFAGDTEAFF. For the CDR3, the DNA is TGCGCCAGCAGCTTCGCGGGGGACACTGAAGCTTTCTTT.

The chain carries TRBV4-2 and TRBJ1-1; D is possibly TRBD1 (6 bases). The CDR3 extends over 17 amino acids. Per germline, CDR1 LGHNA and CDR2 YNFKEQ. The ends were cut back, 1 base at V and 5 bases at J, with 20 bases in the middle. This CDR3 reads CASSQGVLQGARTEAFF. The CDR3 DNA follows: TGTGCCAGCAGCCAAGGGGTGTTACAGGGAGCAAGGACTGAAGCTTTCTTT.

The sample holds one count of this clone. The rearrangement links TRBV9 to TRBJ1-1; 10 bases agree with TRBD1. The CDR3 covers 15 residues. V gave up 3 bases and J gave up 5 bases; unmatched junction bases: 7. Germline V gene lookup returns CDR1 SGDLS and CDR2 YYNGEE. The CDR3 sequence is CASSAGRTGGTEAFF. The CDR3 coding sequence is TGTGCCAGCAGCGCCGGAAGGACAGGGGGAACTGAAGCTTTCTTT.

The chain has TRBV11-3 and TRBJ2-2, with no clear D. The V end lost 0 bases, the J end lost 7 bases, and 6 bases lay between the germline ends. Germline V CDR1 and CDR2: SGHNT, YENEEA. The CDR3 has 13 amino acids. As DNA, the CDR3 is TGTGCCAGCAGCTTAGATCAGGTCGGGGAGCTGTTTTTT. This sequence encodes CASSLDQVGELFF.

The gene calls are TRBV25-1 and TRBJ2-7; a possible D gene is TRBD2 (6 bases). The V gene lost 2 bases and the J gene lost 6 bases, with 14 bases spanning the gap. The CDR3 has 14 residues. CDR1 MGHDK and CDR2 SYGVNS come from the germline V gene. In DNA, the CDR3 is TGTGCCAGCAGTGAAGGAGGGGAAATCTTCGAGCAGTACTTC. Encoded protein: CASSEGGEIFEQYF.

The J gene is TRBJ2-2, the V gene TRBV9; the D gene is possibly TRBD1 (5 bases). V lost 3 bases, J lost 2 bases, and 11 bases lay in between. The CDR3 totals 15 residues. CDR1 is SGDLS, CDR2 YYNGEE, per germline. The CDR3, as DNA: TGTGCCAGCAGCGCCGCAGGGCCCAACACCGGGGAGCTGTTTTTT. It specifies CASSAAGPNTGELFF.

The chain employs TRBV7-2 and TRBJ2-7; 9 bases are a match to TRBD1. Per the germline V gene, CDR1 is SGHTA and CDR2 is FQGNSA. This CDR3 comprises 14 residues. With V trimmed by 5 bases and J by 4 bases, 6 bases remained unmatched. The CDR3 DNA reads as TGTGCCAGCAGCCTCCGGGACAGGGAATACGAGCAGTACTTC. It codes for CASSLRDREYEQYF.

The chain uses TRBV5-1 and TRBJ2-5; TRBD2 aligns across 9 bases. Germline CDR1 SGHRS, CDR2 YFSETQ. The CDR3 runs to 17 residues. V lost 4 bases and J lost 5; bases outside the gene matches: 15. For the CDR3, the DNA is TGCGCCAGCAGCCCCTACGATTTTCTAGCGGGGATGGAGACCCAGTACTTC. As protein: CASSPYDFLAGMETQYF.

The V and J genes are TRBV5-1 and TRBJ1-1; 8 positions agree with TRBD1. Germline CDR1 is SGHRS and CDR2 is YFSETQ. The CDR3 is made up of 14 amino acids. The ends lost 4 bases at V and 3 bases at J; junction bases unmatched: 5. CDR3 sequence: CASSMGQVDTEAFF. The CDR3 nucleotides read TGCGCCAGCAGCATGGGACAGGTCGACACTGAAGCTTTCTTT. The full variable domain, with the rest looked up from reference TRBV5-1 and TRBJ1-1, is KAGVTQTPRYLIKTRGQQVTLSCSPISGHRSVSWYQQTPGQGLQFLFEYFSETQRNKGNFPGRFSGRQFSNSRSEMNVSTLELGDSALYLCASSMGQVDTEAFFGQGTRLTVV.

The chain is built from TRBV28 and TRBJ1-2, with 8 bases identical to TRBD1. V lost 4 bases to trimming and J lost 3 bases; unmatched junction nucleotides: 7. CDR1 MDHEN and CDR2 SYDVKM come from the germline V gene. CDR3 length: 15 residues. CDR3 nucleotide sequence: TGTGCCAGCAGTTCGGAGGCAGGGGGCGACTATGGCTACACCTTC. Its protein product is CASSSEAGGDYGYTF.

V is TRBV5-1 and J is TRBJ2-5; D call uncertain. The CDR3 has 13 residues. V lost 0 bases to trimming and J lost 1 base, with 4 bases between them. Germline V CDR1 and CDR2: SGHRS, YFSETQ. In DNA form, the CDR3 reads TGCGCCAGCAGCTTGGGGGCCCAAGAGACCCAGTACTTC. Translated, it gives CASSLGAQETQYF. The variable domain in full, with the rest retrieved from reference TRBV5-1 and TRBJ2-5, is KAGVTQTPRYLIKTRGQQVTLSCSPISGHRSVSWYQQTPGQGLQFLFEYFSETQRNKGNFPGRFSGRQFSNSRSEMNVSTLELGDSALYLCASSLGAQETQYFGPGTRLLVL.

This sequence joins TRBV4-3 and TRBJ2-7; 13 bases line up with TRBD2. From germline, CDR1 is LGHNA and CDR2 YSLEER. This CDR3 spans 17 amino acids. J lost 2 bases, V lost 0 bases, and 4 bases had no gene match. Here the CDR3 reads CASSQDTSGRATYEQYF. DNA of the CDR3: TGCGCCAGCAGCCAAGATACTAGCGGGAGGGCAACCTACGAGCAGTACTTC.

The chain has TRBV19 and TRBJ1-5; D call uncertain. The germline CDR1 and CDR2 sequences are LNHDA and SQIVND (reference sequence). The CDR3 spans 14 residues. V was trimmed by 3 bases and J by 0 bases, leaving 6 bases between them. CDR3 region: CASSIVNSNQPQHF. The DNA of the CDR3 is TGTGCCAGTAGTATTGTTAATAGCAATCAGCCCCAGCATTTT.

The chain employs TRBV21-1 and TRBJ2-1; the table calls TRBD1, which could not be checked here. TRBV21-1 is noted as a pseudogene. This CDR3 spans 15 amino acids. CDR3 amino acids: CASSKTGRGYNEQFF. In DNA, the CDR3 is TGTGCCAGCAGCAAAACAGGCCGAGGCTACAATGAGCAGTTCTTC.

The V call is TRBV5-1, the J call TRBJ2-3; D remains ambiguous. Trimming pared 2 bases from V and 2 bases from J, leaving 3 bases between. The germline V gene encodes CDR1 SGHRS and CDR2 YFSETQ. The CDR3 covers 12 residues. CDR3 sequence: CASSFYTDTQYF. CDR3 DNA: TGCGCCAGCAGCTTTTACACAGATACGCAGTATTTT.

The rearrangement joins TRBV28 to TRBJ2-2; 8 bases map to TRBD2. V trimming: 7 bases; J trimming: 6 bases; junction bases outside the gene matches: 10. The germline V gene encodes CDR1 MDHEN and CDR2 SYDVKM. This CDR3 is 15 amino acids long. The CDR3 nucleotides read TGTGCCAGCAAAAGGCGGGAGGTGTTTGCCGGGGAGCTGTTTTTT. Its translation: CASKRREVFAGELFF.

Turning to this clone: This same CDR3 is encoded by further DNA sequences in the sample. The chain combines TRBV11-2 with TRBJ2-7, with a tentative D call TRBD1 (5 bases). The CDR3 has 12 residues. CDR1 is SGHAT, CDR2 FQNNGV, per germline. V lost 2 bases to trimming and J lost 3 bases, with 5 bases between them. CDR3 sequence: CASSLTGYEQYF. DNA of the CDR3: TGTGCCAGCAGCTTAACAGGCTACGAGCAGTACTTC.

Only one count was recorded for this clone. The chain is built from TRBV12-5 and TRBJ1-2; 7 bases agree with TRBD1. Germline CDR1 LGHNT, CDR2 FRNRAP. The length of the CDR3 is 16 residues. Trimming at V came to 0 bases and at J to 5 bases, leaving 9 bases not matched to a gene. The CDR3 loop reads CASGLVLQGGRYGYTF. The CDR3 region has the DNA TGTGCTAGTGGTTTGGTACTCCAGGGGGGCAGATATGGCTACACCTTC.

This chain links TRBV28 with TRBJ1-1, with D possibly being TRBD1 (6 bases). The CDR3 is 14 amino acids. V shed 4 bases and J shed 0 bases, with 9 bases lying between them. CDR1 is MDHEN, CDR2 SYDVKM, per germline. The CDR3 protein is CASSSGEMNTEAFF. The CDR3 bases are TGTGCCAGCAGTTCAGGGGAAATGAACACTGAAGCTTTCTTT.

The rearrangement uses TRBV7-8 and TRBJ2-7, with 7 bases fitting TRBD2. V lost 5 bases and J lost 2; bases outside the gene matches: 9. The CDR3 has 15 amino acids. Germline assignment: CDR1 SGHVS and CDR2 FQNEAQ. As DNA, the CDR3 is TGTGCCAGCAGCCCGGGTGGAGGGAGGGCCTACGAGCAGTACTTC. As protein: CASSPGGGRAYEQYF.

CDR3: CASSPLSGGSHSSYNEQFF. Written as DNA, the CDR3 is TGTGCCAGCAGCCCACTAAGCGGGGGTTCGCACAGCTCCTACAATGAGCAGTTCTTC. This rearrangement joins TRBV5-6 to TRBJ2-1; 8 bases agree with TRBD2. The CDR3 has 19 residues. Germline CDR1 is SGHDT and CDR2 is YYEEEE. Trimming took 4 bases from V and 0 from J; bases not matched to a gene: 15.